These T cell receptor beta chains were read from a single sample in a study of T cell responses to AZD1222 COVID-19 vaccine. Sequencing used immunoSEQ multiplex PCR; TCRdb keeps in-frame clones, though not all of them. The sample shows about 72,000 clones, roughly 84% of them seen only once. This material consisted of peripheral blood, taken on day 0 of AZD1222 vaccination. These receptors were collected from an adult in good health. The CDR3 runs from the conserved cysteine through the conserved F or W. Fields, in order: J gene, V gene, D gene, clone size, CDR3 protein, CDR3 DNA. The D gene is left open where the match is weak. The size entry is marked missing in some rows and otherwise reads once, few, many or a size class.

TRBJ1-3 TRBV7-3 . few CASSLAPGLNSGNTIYF TGTGCCAGCAGCTTAGCCCCCGGACTGAACTCTGGAAACACCATATATTTT
TRBJ1-3 TRBV2 . once CASRGANTIYF TGTGCCAGCAGGGGCGCGAACACCATATATTTT
TRBJ2-1 TRBV10-3 TRBD2 . CAITSGGGPSHEQFF TGTGCCATCACTTCTGGCGGGGGGCCTTCCCATGAGCAGTTCTTC
TRBJ2-5 TRBV28 . once CASSFPGSQETQYF TGTGCCAGCAGTTTCCCCGGCAGCCAAGAGACCCAGTACTTC
TRBJ2-7 TRBV7-9 TRBD1 . CASSLGTGGLYF TGTGCCAGCAGCCTGGGCACAGGGGGCCTGTACTTC
TRBJ1-4 TRBV6-5 . . CAQNRRWEKLFF TGTGCCCAAAACCGGCGTTGGGAAAAACTGTTTTTT
TRBJ2-7 TRBV4-3 . . CASSQEESSYEQYF TGCGCCAGCAGCCAGGAAGAAAGCTCCTACGAGCAGTACTTC
TRBJ2-3 TRBV7-3 . . CASSSRGVSTDTQYF TGTGCCAGCAGCTCTAGGGGGGTTAGCACAGATACGCAGTATTTT
TRBJ2-2 TRBV5-1 TRBD1 once CASSLDVAGGDLAGELFF TGCGCCAGCAGCTTGGATGTGGCAGGGGGTGATCTAGCCGGGGAGCTGTTTTTT
TRBJ2-2 TRBV30 . . CAWSVSDTGELFF TGTGCCTGGAGTGTGTCAGACACCGGGGAGCTGTTTTTT
TRBJ1-5 TRBV2 TRBD1 . CASTRQGIGQPQHF TGTGCCAGCACGCGACAGGGAATTGGTCAGCCCCAGCATTTT
TRBJ2-7 TRBV2 . . CASRETSQQYF TGTGCCAGCAGAGAAACGAGTCAGCAGTACTTC
TRBJ1-6 TRBV19 TRBD1 once CASRGQFSPLHF TGTGCCAGTAGGGGACAGTTCTCCCCCCTCCACTTT
TRBJ1-6 TRBV7-2 . once CASSWRDTANSPLHF TGTGCCAGCAGCTGGAGGGACACGGCTAATTCACCCCTCCACTTT
TRBJ2-7 TRBV5-4 TRBD2 once CASSFSSGAPAF TGTGCCAGCAGCTTCTCCAGCGGGGCCCCAGCGTTC
TRBJ1-1 TRBV6-5 TRBD1 . CASSLNSGTVNTEAFF TGTGCCAGCAGTTTGAACTCCGGGACAGTGAACACTGAAGCTTTCTTT
TRBJ1-6 TRBV6-1 . . CASSDSAAAVGSPLHF TGTGCCAGCAGTGATTCGGCGGCGGCAGTTGGTTCACCCCTCCACTTT
TRBJ2-1 TRBV19 TRBD1 . CASSISGQGSNSYNEQFF TGTGCCAGTAGTATATCCGGACAGGGCTCGAACTCCTACAATGAGCAGTTCTTC
TRBJ1-5 TRBV27 . . CASSFGINQPQHF TGTGCCAGCAGTTTTGGGATCAATCAGCCCCAGCATTTT
TRBJ2-1 TRBV5-6 . . CASSPQAAQQFF TGTGCCAGCAGCCCGCAGGCTGCCCAGCAGTTCTTC
TRBJ1-6 TRBV6-5 . once CASSSTGPRGSPLHF TGTGCCAGCAGTTCCACGGGACCTAGGGGTTCACCCCTCCACTTT
TRBJ2-2 TRBV19 . . CASSIEAANTGELFF TGTGCCAGTAGTATAGAGGCGGCAAACACCGGGGAGCTGTTTTTT
TRBJ2-1 TRBV19 . . CASRRYMGGNNEQFF TGTGCCAGTAGGAGGTATATGGGGGGCAACAATGAGCAGTTCTTC
TRBJ1-1 TRBV30 . . CAWMEGMNTEAFF TGTGCCTGGATGGAGGGGATGAACACTGAAGCTTTCTTT
TRBJ1-1 TRBV7-9 TRBD1 . CASSSLGQGHTEAFF TGTGCCAGCAGCTCGCTCGGACAGGGTCACACTGAAGCTTTCTTT
TRBJ1-2 TRBV6-5 . once CASRAQDNYGYTF TGTGCCAGCAGGGCCCAAGATAACTATGGCTACACCTTC
TRBJ1-4 TRBV4-1 . . CASSPDSEANEKLFF TGCGCCAGCAGCCCCGATTCCGAGGCTAATGAAAAACTGTTTTTT
TRBJ1-5 TRBV6-6 TRBD1 once CASSPEGTDNQPQHF TGTGCCAGCAGTCCCGAAGGGACAGATAATCAGCCCCAGCATTTT
TRBJ1-6 TRBV7-2 . . CASRLISTYNSPLHF TGTGCCAGCAGGCTCATCTCGACCTATAATTCACCCCTCCACTTT
TRBJ1-5 TRBV5-6 . . CASSLVQGSQPQHF TGTGCCAGCAGCTTGGTCCAGGGCAGCCAGCCCCAGCATTTT
TRBJ1-1 TRBV27 . . CASSLFGDTEAFF TGTGCCAGCAGTTTATTCGGGGACACTGAAGCTTTCTTT
TRBJ2-7 TRBV5-5 . . CASKLSTGTYEQYF TGTGCCAGCAAGCTCTCCACGGGGACCTACGAGCAGTACTTC
TRBJ2-1 TRBV6-5 . . CASRPRDAEQFF TGTGCCAGCAGACCGCGGGACGCGGAGCAGTTCTTC
TRBJ1-5 TRBV2 . . CASRGDGDGPQHF TGTGCCAGCAGAGGGGACGGAGATGGACCCCAGCATTTT
TRBJ1-1 TRBV12-5 TRBD1 . CASVQDRVNTEAFF TGTGCTAGTGTCCAGGACAGGGTTAACACTGAAGCTTTCTTT